This TCR beta chain was obtained from a study of blood T cell repertoires in COVID-19. Whole-study context: Acute-phase and convalescent COVID-19 samples originated in the United States, Italy and Spain. T cells, B-cell-depleted T cells, or PBMCs provided the cDNA or gDNA that served as material.

Under the authors' procedure: Amplification with reference gene primers provided the estimates of nucleated cell counts. Profiled with immunoSEQ multiplex PCR; TCRdb holds only in-frame clones, not every one. That table is the source of V, J and clone size, and D and trimming were worked out from the DNA. Of about 60,000 clones in the sample, about 86% were seen once. V lost 1 base to trimming and J lost 11 bases; unmatched junction nucleotides: 9. The CDR3 has 14 residues. Germline V lookup: CDR1 LGHDT, CDR2 YNNKEL (reference sequence). The receptor comes from a man aged 55 to 70 with acute or convalescent COVID-19. The sample consisted of peripheral blood. The gene calls are TRBV3-1 (or the pseudogene TRBV3-2) and TRBJ1-1; the match to TRBD1 covers 8 bases. The CDR3 DNA sequence: TGTGCCAGCAGCCAAGTGGGGGGCGGACAGGGCGCTTTCTTT. This translates into CASSQVGGGQGAFF.